These T cell receptor beta chains were read from a single sample in a study of CD8 T cell repertoires and HIV-1 epitope variants. Sequencing was performed with immunoSEQ multiplex PCR; in TCRdb, only in-frame clones are kept and a portion is missing. The sample has 5,000 to 6,500 clones; approximately 61% are singletons. No antigens are known for them. Material for sequencing was cultured CD8+ T cells derived from PBMCs. The receptor source for this set is a male donor with HIV. CDR3s include the opening cysteine and the closing phenylalanine or tryptophan. D genes are given only for firm matches.

j_call v_call d_call cdr3_aa
TRBJ2-7 TRBV29-1 TRBD1 CSVEGEQGADEQYF
TRBJ1-1 TRBV7-8 - CASSLSENTEAFF
TRBJ1-5 TRBV19 TRBD1 CASSMTGGQPQHF
TRBJ2-1 TRBV28 - CASSYYNEQFF
TRBJ2-1 TRBV19 TRBD1 CASSATGTGGNEQFF
TRBJ2-5 TRBV28 - CASSSSKYREETQYF
TRBJ1-1 TRBV7-2 - CASSPERHSEAFF
TRBJ2-3 TRBV7-7 - CASSLGASSVTDTQYF
TRBJ2-1 TRBV7-9 TRBD2 CASSLGPVGGGYNEQFF
TRBJ2-1 TRBV5-1 - CASSEDGYNEQFF
TRBJ1-2 TRBV2 TRBD1 CASSLGQGLLGYTF
TRBJ2-3 TRBV28 - CASINEVPSTDTQYF
TRBJ2-1 TRBV6-5 TRBD1 CASSDQTGGFPFF
TRBJ2-1 TRBV5-1 - CASSPSPSSYNEQFF
TRBJ2-3 TRBV11-2 TRBD1 CASSRGTGADTQYF
TRBJ2-1 TRBV6-1 TRBD2 CATQTSGRYNEQFF
TRBJ2-7 TRBV7-9 - CASSLAGSSHAYEQYF
TRBJ2-1 TRBV5-6 - CASSSLGGHSSYNEQFF
TRBJ2-3 TRBV7-9 - CASSFEGSTDTQYF
TRBJ2-7 TRBV4-2 - CASSQVLGGEQYF
TRBJ1-2 TRBV25-1 TRBD1 CASNTGQGARGYTF
TRBJ1-2 TRBV2 TRBD1 CASRSGPGQGDGYTF
TRBJ1-3 TRBV28 TRBD1 CASSFWTGGGNTIYF
TRBJ2-5 TRBV11-2 TRBD2 CASSESGGLYQETQYF
TRBJ2-7 TRBV28 TRBD1 CASSSRGTGNEQYF
TRBJ2-3 TRBV19 - CASSTGPETDTQYF
TRBJ1-2 TRBV5-4 TRBD1 CASSDPGTGVLGAF
- TRBV4-3 TRBD2 CASSQEAGTSNYEQYF
TRBJ1-1 TRBV29-1 - CSVASWGFNTEAFF
TRBJ1-2 TRBV5-3 - CASRPDGRYGYTF
TRBJ1-4 TRBV9 - CASSEGGDKAEKLFF
TRBJ1-2 TRBV29-1 - CSVVEGDGYTF
TRBJ1-2 TRBV29-1 TRBD1 CSVGTGASKGYTF
TRBJ1-5 TRBV28 - CASSLREEQPQHF
TRBJ2-7 TRBV19 - CASSIEAGGLYEQYF
TRBJ2-7 TRBV29-1 - CSVVPPSSYEQYF
TRBJ1-5 TRBV16 TRBD1 CASSQLGTGDQPQHF
TRBJ1-5 TRBV30 - CAWSLDSNQPQHF
TRBJ2-1 TRBV7-8 TRBD1 CASSLAGQGSYNEQFF
TRBJ1-2 TRBV19 - CASSIDHRAGYTF
TRBJ2-7 TRBV7-6 - CASSLDMGQDNEQYF
TRBJ2-5 TRBV4-2 TRBD2 CASSAGEDQETQYF
TRBJ1-1 TRBV30 - CAWSPFTGNTEAFF
TRBJ2-7 TRBV13 TRBD2 CASSTVAGEIHEQYF
TRBJ1-2 TRBV7-2 - CASSLAGSGGYTF
TRBJ1-5 TRBV28 - CASSLPGGAGDQPQHF
TRBJ2-2 TRBV14 - CASSQGSGYTGELFF
TRBJ2-7 TRBV5-5 - CASSLGGKLSLYEQYF
TRBJ1-6 TRBV5-1 TRBD1 CASSAGGANSPLHF
TRBJ2-1 TRBV27 TRBD2 CASSLQAGGNEQFF
TRBJ2-7 TRBV5-6 - CASSLALYEQYF
TRBJ2-2 TRBV4-3 - CASSQDGNTGELFF
TRBJ2-7 TRBV28 TRBD1 CASSFVGGDRGFYEQYF
TRBJ1-6 TRBV5-4 - CASSHREANSPLHF
TRBJ1-2 TRBV5-4 TRBD1 CASSGWTGTDYGYTF
TRBJ1-4 TRBV9 - CASSVAAQLNEKLFF
TRBJ2-2 TRBV28 - CASSLWAEGSTGELFF
TRBJ2-2 TRBV4-3 - CASSQVPFRGGAGELFF
TRBJ1-6 TRBV30 - CAWSREYNSPLHF